These 10 T cell receptor beta chains originate from one sample sequenced in a study of cytomegalovirus exposure and HLA in healthy donors. PCR employed 60 Vbeta and 13 Jbeta primers. Some clones are missing from TCRdb's copy, which holds only in-frame ones; the method was immunoSEQ multiplex PCR. There are 160,000 or so clones in the sample; 70% to 85% occur only once, and 0.65% to 0.75% lies in the top ten. The sequenced sample consisted of PBMCs. These receptors were collected from a woman aged 40 to 50 in good health and CMV-seronegative.

This chain uses TRBV21-1 with TRBJ1-2; the D segment call TRBD1 is taken from the table without a DNA check. TRBV21-1 constitutes a pseudogene. The CDR3 is made up of 11 amino acids. The chain's CDR3 is CASRQGNGYTF. DNA for the CDR3: TGTGCCAGCAGACAGGGTAATGGCTACACCTTC.

This clone was detected once. The chain recombines TRBV27 with TRBJ2-1, with D perhaps TRBD2 (5 bases). V was cut by 5 bases and J by 1 base, with 15 bases left in between. The CDR3 extends over 16 amino acids. Germline CDR1 and CDR2: MNHEY and SMNVEV (reference sequence). DNA for the CDR3: TGTGCCAGCAGTGAAACTAGAGGACGATCCTACAATGAGCAGTTCTTC. This codes for CASSETRGRSYNEQFF.

As for this clone: The same CDR3 arises from other DNA sequences in this sample as well. The V and J genes are TRBV9 and TRBJ1-2, with no clear D. V lost 0 bases and J 8 bases, leaving 8 bases between the germline ends. The germline V gene encodes CDR1 SGDLS and CDR2 YYNGEE. CDR3 length equals 12 residues. CDR3 nucleotide sequence: TGTGCCAGCAGCGTAGGTGGGCGCGGCTACACCTTC. Translation gives CASSVGGRGYTF. Full variable domain (remainder filled in from reference TRBV9 and TRBJ1-2): DSGVTQTPKHLITATGQRVTLRCSPRSGDLSVYWYQQSLDQGLQFLIQYYNGEERAKGNILERFSAQQFPDLHSELNLSSLELGDSALYFCASSVGGRGYTFGSGTRLTVV.

This chain joins TRBV28 and TRBJ2-7, with D unclear. CDR1 and CDR2 (germline): MDHEN, SYDVKM. This CDR3 is 17 amino acids long. With 3 bases removed from V and 3 bases from J, the gap between germline ends came to 21 bases. The CDR3 spells CASSLNSWAGDDYEQYF. The CDR3 DNA reads as TGTGCCAGCAGTTTGAATTCTTGGGCAGGTGACGACTACGAGCAGTACTTC.

This clone has just one count. This chain joins TRBV10-2 and TRBJ1-5; no clear D gene. V was trimmed by 5 bases and J by 2 bases, leaving 10 bases between them. The CDR3 is 14 residues long. Germline V lookup: CDR1 WSHSY, CDR2 SAAADI. This CDR3 reads CASSYDRGNQPQHF. CDR3 sequence (DNA): TGCGCCAGCAGTTATGACCGGGGCAATCAGCCCCAGCATTTT.

This clone showed up just a few times. This chain uses TRBV21-1 with TRBJ1-5; TRBD1 is the table's D call and was not checked against the DNA. TRBV21-1 represents a pseudogene. The CDR3 spans 18 residues. The CDR3 protein is CASSKWGRGHLSNQPQHF. Written as DNA, the CDR3 is TGTGCCAGCAGCAAATGGGGCCGGGGACACCTTAGCAATCAGCCCCAGCATTTT.

V is TRBV4-3 and J is TRBJ2-5; maybe TRBD2 (6 bases). Trimming removed 1 base from V and 5 bases from J, with 11 bases in between. Germline loops: CDR1 LGHNA, CDR2 YSLEER. The CDR3 is 14 residues long. The CDR3 sequence is CASSQVSGRETQYF. CDR3 bases: TGCGCCAGCAGCCAAGTAAGCGGGCGGGAGACCCAGTACTTC.

V usage is TRBV19 and J usage is TRBJ1-2, with TRBD1 matching over 7 bases. CDR1 and CDR2 (germline): LNHDA, SQIVND (reference sequence). The CDR3 runs 14 residues. Unmatched junction bases numbered 10, after V lost 6 bases and J lost 6 bases. The CDR3 loop reads CASREQGKTNGYTF. The CDR3 DNA reads as TGTGCCAGTAGGGAACAGGGGAAAACGAATGGCTACACCTTC.

This chain joins TRBV29-1 and TRBJ2-5, with 10 bases fitting TRBD2. Gene TRBJ2-7 matches the end of the DNA better, so the J call may be wrong. The CDR3 spans 13 residues. Germline-derived CDR1 and CDR2 are SQVTM and ANQGSEA. The CDR3 loop reads CSVERSSGSEQYF. The CDR3 region has the DNA TGCAGCGTTGAAAGGTCTAGCGGGAGCGAGCAGTACTTC.

This chain links TRBV4-1 with TRBJ2-7; D is ambiguous. Trimming took off 1 base at V and 5 bases at J, with 15 bases between the two ends. The CDR3 extends over 15 amino acids. CDR1 MGHRA and CDR2 YSYEKL come from the germline V gene. DNA of the CDR3: TGCGCCAGCAGCCAAGTGGCCACAGTACCCCACGAGCAGTACTTC. Protein product: CASSQVATVPHEQYF.